This T cell receptor beta chain was found in a study of blood T cell repertoires in COVID-19. Study in general: Nucleic acid was either cDNA or gDNA, and it came from T cells, B-cell-depleted T cells, or PBMCs.

CDR3 length: 17 residues. CDR1 is LGHDT and CDR2 is YNNKEL in the germline V gene (reference sequence). V dropped 2 bases and J dropped 3 bases, with 20 bases sitting between them. Profiling relied on immunoSEQ multiplex PCR, and the TCRdb table lists in-frame clones only, not all of them. The data hold around 400,000 clones, with about 90% observed a single time. The material sequenced was peripheral blood. The TCR comes from a woman aged 60 to 75 with COVID-19, enrolled during active disease. J is TRBJ2-7 and V is TRBV3-1 (or the pseudogene TRBV3-2); a weak D match, TRBD2 (6 bases). The CDR3 here is CASSQLEEGIAVYEQYF. Written as DNA, the CDR3 is TGTGCCAGCAGCCAATTGGAGGAGGGGATAGCGGTCTACGAGCAGTACTTC.